This T cell receptor beta chain comes out of a study of OX40 agonist ivuxolimab in advanced cancers. Study summary: Each dose-escalation patient presented with hepatocellular carcinoma, melanoma, renal cell or head and neck cancer. More than 35% of patients had received prior checkpoint inhibitor therapy. Study results and limitations: CD8+ T cells were the subset that, on average, had more expanded clones than CD4+.

Germline V gives CDR1 MNHNS, CDR2 SASEGT. Unmatched junction bases numbered 3, after V lost 2 bases and J lost 1 base. CDR3 size: 15 residues. Generated by immunoSEQ multiplex PCR, the TCRdb table keeps only in-frame clones and is missing some. The sample shows some 90,000 clones, approximately 89% of them seen only once. Worth noting for this clone: What it binds is unknown.

The sequencing used CD4+ or CD8+ T cells sorted from blood, collected in a trial of the OX40 agonist ivuxolimab. The sequence derives from an adult with an advanced solid tumor such as melanoma, head and neck, liver or kidney cancer. V usage is TRBV6-1 and J usage is TRBJ1-1; 8 bases match TRBD1. CDR3 sequence: CASSEKTGANTEAFF. The DNA of the CDR3 is TGTGCCAGCAGTGAAAAGACAGGGGCGAACACTGAAGCTTTCTTT.